This TCR beta chain was profiled in a study of T cell repertoires in cytomegalovirus infection. The wider study: Through public TCR beta signatures, both CMV infection and matching HLA type were indicated. Overall study results and limits: There were HLA-C-restricted CMV-specific TCR beta clonotypes dominating the ex vivo response. The cumulative frequency of public TCR beta families identified carriers of CMV plus the relevant HLA.

TCRdb reprocessed the reads via MiXCR and lists one record per CDR3 protein. The table has around 450,000 distinct CDR3 sequences, 30% to 40% seen once. The sample holds many counts of this clonotype. What it binds is unknown. The CDR3 consists of 16 residues. Germline assignment: CDR1 SEHNR and CDR2 FQNEAQ (reference sequence). Between the trimmed V and J ends, which lost 5 bases and 5 bases, there was a span of 21 bases. This chain connects TRBV7-9 to TRBJ2-5, with TRBD2 as a possible D gene (5 bases). The TCR comes from a human donor in good health (CMV status not recorded). Some clones in this sample may be carry-over from other donors' samples. Sequencing was performed on PBMCs. The CDR3 nucleotides are TGTGCCAGCAGCCAACTCGAGCCCCGGGGTGGGGAGACCCAGTACTTC. Translated, it gives CASSQLEPRGGETQYF.